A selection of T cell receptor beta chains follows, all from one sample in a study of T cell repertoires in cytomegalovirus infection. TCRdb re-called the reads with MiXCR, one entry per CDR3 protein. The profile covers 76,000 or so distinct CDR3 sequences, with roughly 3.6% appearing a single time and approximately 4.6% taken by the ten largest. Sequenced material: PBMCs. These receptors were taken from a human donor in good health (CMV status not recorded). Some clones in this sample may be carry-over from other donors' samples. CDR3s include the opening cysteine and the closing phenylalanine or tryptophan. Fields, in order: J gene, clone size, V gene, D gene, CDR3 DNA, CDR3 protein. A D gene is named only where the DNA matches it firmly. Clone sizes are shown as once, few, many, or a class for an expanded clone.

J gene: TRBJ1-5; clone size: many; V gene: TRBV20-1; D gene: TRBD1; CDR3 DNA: TGCAGTGCAGTTGGGACAGGGAGTACTCAGCCCCAGCATTTT; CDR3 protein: CSAVGTGSTQPQHF
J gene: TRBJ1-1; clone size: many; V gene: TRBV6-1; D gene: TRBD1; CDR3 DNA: TGTGCCAGCAGTCTACTAAGGATCCAGGGGGCTGAAGCTTTCTTT; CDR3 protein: CASSLLRIQGAEAFF
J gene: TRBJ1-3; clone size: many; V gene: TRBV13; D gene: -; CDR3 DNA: TGTGCCAGCAGCTTGGGGGACTTCTCTGGAAACACCATATATTTT; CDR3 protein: CASSLGDFSGNTIYF
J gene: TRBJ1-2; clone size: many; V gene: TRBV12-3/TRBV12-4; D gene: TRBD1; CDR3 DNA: TGTGCCAGCAGTCCGACAGGGACCTATGGCTACACCTTC; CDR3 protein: CASSPTGTYGYTF
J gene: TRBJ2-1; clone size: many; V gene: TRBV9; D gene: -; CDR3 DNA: TGTGCCAGCAGCGTATCCCGTTACAATGAGCAGTTCTTC; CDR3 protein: CASSVSRYNEQFF
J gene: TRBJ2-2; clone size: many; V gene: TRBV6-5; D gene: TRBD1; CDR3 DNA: TGTGCCAGCAGTTACGGACAGGGTAGCACCGGGGAGCTGTTTTTT; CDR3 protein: CASSYGQGSTGELFF
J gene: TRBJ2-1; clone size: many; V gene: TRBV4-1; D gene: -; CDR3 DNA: TGCGCCAGCAGCCCAGCGTCCCTAGGGCCAAACAATGAGCAGTTCTTC; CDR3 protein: CASSPASLGPNNEQFF
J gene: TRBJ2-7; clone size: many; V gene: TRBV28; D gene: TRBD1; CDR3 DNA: TGTGCCAGCAATGGACAGGGGAATTCTCTAGGCTACGAGCAGTACTTC; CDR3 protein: CASNGQGNSLGYEQYF
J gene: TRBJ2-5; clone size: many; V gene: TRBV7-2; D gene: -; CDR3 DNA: TGTGCCAGCAGCCTCCGACGGATGGAGACCCAGTACTTC; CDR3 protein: CASSLRRMETQYF
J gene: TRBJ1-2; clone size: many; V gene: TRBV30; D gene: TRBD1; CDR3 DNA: TGTGCCCATAACAGGGGTTTGGGTGATGGCTACACCTTC; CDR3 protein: CAHNRGLGDGYTF
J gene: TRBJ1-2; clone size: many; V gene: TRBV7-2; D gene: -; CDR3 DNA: TGTGCCAGCAGCTTAAGGGAGGATGGCTACACCTTC; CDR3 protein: CASSLREDGYTF
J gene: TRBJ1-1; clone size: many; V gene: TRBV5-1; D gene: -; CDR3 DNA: TGCGCCAGCAGCTTGAGAAGTCTGAACACTGAAGCTTTCTTT; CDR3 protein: CASSLRSLNTEAFF
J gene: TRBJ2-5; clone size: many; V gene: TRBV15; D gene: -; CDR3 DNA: TGTGCCACCAGCATGAGCTTGGCAGAGACCCAGTACTTC; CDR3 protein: CATSMSLAETQYF